This entry concerns a single T cell receptor (beta chain). Its target is unknown. This record comes from a study of shared clonotypes between healthy human individuals. Study as a whole: Two female and a few male donors aged 18 to 49 were enrolled.

Assay used: immunoSEQ multiplex PCR; TCRdb lists only in-frame clones, some missing. The sample records under 2.5 million clones, approximately 90% being singletons. Study findings and constraints: Naive CD4 clonotypes overlapped across a handful of donors at approximately 5.5%.

Researchers partitioned CD4+ cells into CD45RA+ naive and CD45RA-negative memory subsets. Sequenced material: naive CD4+ T cells from PBMCs. The subset denotes: CD45RA+ positively selected. The TCR originated in a man younger than 35 in good health. Some clones in this sample may be carry-over from other donors' samples.

CDR3 sequence reads: CSASGGAETQYF. CDR3 nucleotides: TGCAGCGCTAGCGGGGGGGCGGAGACCCAGTACTTC. The rearrangement links TRBV29-1 to TRBJ2-5, with 12 bases aligning to TRBD2. The V and J ends lost 7 bases and 5 bases, in that order; junction bases with no gene match: 2. Looked up from germline, CDR1 is SQVTM and CDR2 is ANQGSEA. This CDR3 spans 12 amino acids.